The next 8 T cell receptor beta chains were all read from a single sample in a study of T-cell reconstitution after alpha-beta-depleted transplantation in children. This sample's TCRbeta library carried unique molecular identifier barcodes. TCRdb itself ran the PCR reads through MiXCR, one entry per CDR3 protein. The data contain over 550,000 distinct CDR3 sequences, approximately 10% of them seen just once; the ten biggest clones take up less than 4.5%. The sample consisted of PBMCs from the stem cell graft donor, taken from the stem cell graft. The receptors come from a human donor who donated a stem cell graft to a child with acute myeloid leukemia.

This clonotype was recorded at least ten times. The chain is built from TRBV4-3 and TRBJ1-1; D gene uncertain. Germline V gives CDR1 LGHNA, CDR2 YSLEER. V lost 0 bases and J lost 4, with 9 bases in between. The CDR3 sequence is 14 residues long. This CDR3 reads CASSQDIAGTEAFF. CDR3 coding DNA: TGCGCCAGCAGCCAAGATATTGCGGGCACTGAAGCTTTCTTT.

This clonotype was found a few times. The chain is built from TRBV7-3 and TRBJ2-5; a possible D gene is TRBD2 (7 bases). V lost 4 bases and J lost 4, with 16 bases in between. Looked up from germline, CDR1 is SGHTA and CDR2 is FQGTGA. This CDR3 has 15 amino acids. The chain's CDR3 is CASSSEGGAGETQYF. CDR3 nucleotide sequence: TGTGCCAGCAGCTCCGAAGGGGGGGCGGGAGAGACCCAGTACTTC.

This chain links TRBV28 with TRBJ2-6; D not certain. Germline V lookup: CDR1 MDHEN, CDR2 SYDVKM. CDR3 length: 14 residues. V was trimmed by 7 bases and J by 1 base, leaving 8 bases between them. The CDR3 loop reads CASTKRSGANVLTF. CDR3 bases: TGTGCCAGCACCAAGAGATCTGGGGCCAACGTCCTGACTTTC.

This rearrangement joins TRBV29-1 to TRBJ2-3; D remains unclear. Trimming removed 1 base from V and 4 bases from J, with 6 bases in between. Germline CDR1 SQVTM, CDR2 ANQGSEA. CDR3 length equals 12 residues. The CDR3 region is CSVEAGADTQYF. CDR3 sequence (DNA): TGCAGCGTTGAAGCTGGGGCAGATACGCAGTATTTT.

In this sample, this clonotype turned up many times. CDR3 DNA: TGCGCCAGCCACGGGACAGGGGTTGGCACTGAAGCTTTCTTT. Translated, it gives CASHGTGVGTEAFF. The chain uses TRBV5-1 and TRBJ1-1; 10 bases line up with TRBD1. The CDR3 consists of 14 residues. Losses at the gene ends were 7 bases for V and 4 bases for J; bases not matched to a gene: 7. Germline loops: CDR1 SGHRS, CDR2 YFSETQ.

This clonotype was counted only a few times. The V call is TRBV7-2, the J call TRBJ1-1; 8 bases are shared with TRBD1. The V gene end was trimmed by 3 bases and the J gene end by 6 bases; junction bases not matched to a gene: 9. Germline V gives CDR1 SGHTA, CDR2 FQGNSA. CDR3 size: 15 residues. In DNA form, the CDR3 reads TGTGCCAGCAGCTTTAAGCCGGGACAGGTGCCTGAAGCTTTCTTT. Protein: CASSFKPGQVPEAFF.

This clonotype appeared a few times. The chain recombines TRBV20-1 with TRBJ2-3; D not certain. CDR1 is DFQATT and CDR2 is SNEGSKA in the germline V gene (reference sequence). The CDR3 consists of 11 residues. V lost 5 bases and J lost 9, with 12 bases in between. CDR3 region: CSAYLDGTQYF. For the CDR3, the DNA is TGCAGTGCTTACTTGGACGGGACGCAGTATTTT.

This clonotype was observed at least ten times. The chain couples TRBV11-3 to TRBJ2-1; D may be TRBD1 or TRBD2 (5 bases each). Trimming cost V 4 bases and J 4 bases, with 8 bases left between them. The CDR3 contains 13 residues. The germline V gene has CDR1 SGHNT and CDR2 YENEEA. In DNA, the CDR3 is TGTGCCAGCAGCTCCGAGGGGTACAATGAGCAGTTCTTC. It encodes CASSSEGYNEQFF.